Below are 28 T cell receptor beta chains sequenced from a single sample in a study of CD8 T cells in Susac syndrome. RNA in amounts of 0.5 to 1 ug was reverse transcribed with random hexamers. One entry per CDR3 protein, called by TCRdb with MiXCR from the immunoSEQ multiplex PCR reads. The table includes under 550,000 distinct CDR3 sequences, more than 70% detected once. Sequenced material: CD8+ T cells from PBMCs. These receptors were taken from a human donor with multiple sclerosis.

The rearrangement uses TRBV12-3 or TRBV12-4 and TRBJ1-5; D is perhaps TRBD1 (6 bases). This CDR3 spans 15 amino acids. V lost 3 bases, J lost 2 bases, and 11 bases lay in between. The CDR3 protein is CASSFGGGGNQPQHF. CDR3 nucleotides: TGTGCCAGCAGTTTTGGAGGGGGAGGCAATCAGCCCCAGCATTTT.

This clonotype was seen only a few times. The chain employs TRBV7-2 and TRBJ1-5, with 7 positions matching TRBD1. Germline V gene data show CDR1 as SGHTA and CDR2 as FQGNSA. The CDR3 is 16 residues long. The trim removed 1 base at V and 6 bases at J, leaving 9 bases unmatched. The CDR3 nucleotides are TGTGCCAGCAGCTTAGATGGCAGGGGGTTCGGTCAGCCCCAGCATTTT. Translated: CASSLDGRGFGQPQHF.

The genes are TRBV11-2 and TRBJ2-1; 9 bases are a match to TRBD2. This CDR3 has 14 amino acids. V was clipped by 5 bases and J by 8 bases; unmatched bases: 7. The germline V gene has CDR1 SGHAT and CDR2 FQNNGV. CDR3 amino acids: CASSRPGTSYEQFF. DNA of the CDR3: TGTGCCAGCAGCCGTCCCGGGACTAGCTATGAGCAGTTCTTC.

The CDR3: CATSSGDRGGYTF. CDR3 DNA: TGTGCCACCAGCAGTGGGGACAGGGGGGGCTACACCTTC. The V and J genes are TRBV15 and TRBJ1-2, with 11 bases lining up with TRBD1. The CDR3 sequence is 13 residues long. The trim removed 3 bases at V and 8 bases at J, leaving 2 bases unmatched. Germline V gives CDR1 LNHNV, CDR2 YYDKDF (reference sequence).

The chain employs TRBV12-3 or TRBV12-4 and TRBJ1-2, with 7 nucleotides matching TRBD1. This CDR3 comprises 14 residues. V was pared by 5 bases and J by 3 bases, with 6 bases of the junction left unmatched. The CDR3 bases are TGTGCCAGCAGTCCAAGGGGGCTGGACTATGGCTACACCTTC. It encodes CASSPRGLDYGYTF.

The chain recombines TRBV25-1 with TRBJ2-7; D might be TRBD1 or TRBD2, each matching 6 bases. The germline gives CDR1 MGHDK, CDR2 SYGVNS. This CDR3 is 16 amino acids long. The V end was cut by 10 bases, the J end by 4 bases, with 26 bases between. This CDR3 is CATRGTTYGAFYEQYF. DNA for the CDR3: TGTGCCACCCGCGGGACAACCTATGGGGCTTTTTACGAGCAGTACTTC.

This clonotype was seen only once. This chain links TRBV3-1 with TRBJ2-2, with D possibly being TRBD2 (6 bases). Between the trimmed V and J ends, which lost 3 bases and 0 bases, there was a span of 11 bases. Germline CDR1 LGHDT, CDR2 YNNKEL (reference sequence). The CDR3 has 16 amino acids. The CDR3 loop reads CASSQGGPSNTGELFF. The CDR3 nucleotides are TGTGCCAGCAGCCAGGGGGGTCCATCGAACACCGGGGAGCTGTTTTTT.

V and J are TRBV4-1 and TRBJ1-2; D is uncertain. V was pared by 1 base and J by 9 bases, with 15 bases between. CDR3 length equals 14 residues. The germline V gene has CDR1 MGHRA and CDR2 YSYEKL. The CDR3 nucleotides are TGCGCCAGCAGCCAAGGACTGTTCCTATGGAGCTACACCTTC. Translating gives CASSQGLFLWSYTF.

This chain connects TRBV6-1 to TRBJ1-2; 11 positions agree with TRBD1. V shed 4 bases and J 6 bases; nucleotides not matched to a gene: 7. The CDR3 is made up of 15 amino acids. Germline lookup yields CDR1 MNHNS and CDR2 SASEGT. The CDR3 loop reads CASSVDGTGGNGYTF. The DNA of the CDR3 is TGTGCCAGCAGTGTGGATGGGACAGGGGGAAATGGCTACACCTTC.

The chain combines TRBV5-8 with TRBJ2-7; D remains unclear. V lost 1 base, J lost 2 bases, and 13 bases lay in between. Germline CDR1 is SGHTS and CDR2 is YDEGEE. CDR3 size: 15 residues. CDR3 region: CASSLFHPFTYEQYF. For the CDR3, the DNA is TGTGCCAGCAGCTTGTTTCATCCCTTCACCTACGAGCAGTACTTC.

A few counts support this clonotype. In DNA, the CDR3 is TGTGCCAGCAGCCAAGGTGGGGTTTCACCCCTCCACTTT. It specifies CASSQGGVSPLHF. The V call is TRBV4-2, the J call TRBJ1-6; D not resolved. V gave up 1 base and J gave up 9 bases, with 7 bases separating them. Germline CDR1 and CDR2: LGHNA and YNFKEQ. The CDR3 has 13 amino acids.

The chain employs TRBV5-6 and TRBJ2-5, with D unclear. The germline V gene has CDR1 SGHDT and CDR2 YYEEEE. V lost 5 bases to trimming and J lost 4 bases, with 9 bases between them. This CDR3 contains 12 residues. The CDR3 loop reads CASRVGGETQYF. The CDR3 nucleotides are TGTGCCAGCAGGGTGGGCGGAGAGACCCAGTACTTC.

This chain connects TRBV6-5 to TRBJ2-7; TRBD2 matches at 9 bases. This CDR3 is built from 14 residues. The germline CDR1 and CDR2 sequences are MNHEY and SVGAGI. Trimming at V came to 6 bases and at J to 5 bases, leaving 8 bases not matched to a gene. This CDR3 reads CASRIRTSDDEQYF. CDR3 sequence (DNA): TGTGCCAGCAGGATCCGGACTAGCGACGACGAGCAGTACTTC.

This clonotype occurred once. The V gene is TRBV30, the J gene TRBJ1-1; the D gene is possibly TRBD1 (6 bases). The V end was cut by 3 bases, the J end by 10 bases, with 21 bases between. Germline CDR1 GTSNPN, CDR2 SVGIG (reference sequence). The CDR3 totals 14 residues. The CDR3 DNA follows: TGTGCCTGGAGGGGACTGTCAGGGGTCCTGGGAGCTTTCTTT. It encodes CAWRGLSGVLGAFF. The whole variable domain, filled in from reference TRBV30 and TRBJ1-1, reads SQTIHQWPATLVQPVGSPLSLECTVEGTSNPNLYWYRQAAGRGLQLLFYSVGIGQISSEVPQNLSASRPQDRQFILSSKKLLLSDSGFYLCAWRGLSGVLGAFFGQGTRLTVV.

The gene calls are TRBV4-1 and TRBJ1-1; D is unclear. Per the germline V gene, CDR1 is MGHRA and CDR2 is YSYEKL. The CDR3 is made up of 15 amino acids. V lost 0 bases, J lost 2 bases, and 10 bases lay in between. The CDR3 spells CASSQDWGENTEAFF. In DNA, the CDR3 is TGCGCCAGCAGCCAAGATTGGGGAGAAAACACTGAAGCTTTCTTT.

The chain uses TRBV9 and TRBJ2-1; maybe TRBD2 (5 bases). Trimming took 2 bases from V and 2 from J, leaving 11 bases between them. The length of the CDR3 is 15 residues. Germline values: CDR1 SGDLS, CDR2 YYNGEE. In nucleotides, the CDR3 is TGTGCCAGCAGCGTTCTAGAGGGCCCCTACAATGAGCAGTTCTTC. It specifies CASSVLEGPYNEQFF.

V usage is TRBV20-1 and J usage is TRBJ2-2; D might be TRBD2 (5 bases). Germline V gives CDR1 DFQATT, CDR2 SNEGSKA (reference sequence). V was pared by 4 bases and J by 5 bases, with 11 bases between. This CDR3 spans 13 amino acids. DNA of the CDR3: TGCAGTGCTACGGACTCGAGAACCGGGGAGCTGTTTTTT. Its translation: CSATDSRTGELFF.

V usage is TRBV6-2 or TRBV6-3 and J usage is TRBJ2-1; maybe TRBD2 (5 bases). The CDR3 runs 14 residues. Trimming stripped 4 bases from V and 9 bases from J, with 16 bases between. Germline CDR1 MNHEY, CDR2 SVGEGT. As DNA, the CDR3 is TGTGCCAGCAGTTCAGGCCTACTAGGAAGTGAGCAGTTCTTC. It encodes CASSSGLLGSEQFF.

This clonotype appeared once. V usage is TRBV5-1 and J usage is TRBJ2-1; D not resolved. The CDR3 is made up of 14 amino acids. Germline CDR1 reads SGHRS; CDR2 reads YFSETQ. Trimming pared 2 bases from V and 7 bases from J, leaving 13 bases between. The CDR3 loop is CASSFAVDLNEQFF. The CDR3 DNA reads TGCGCCAGCAGCTTTGCAGTCGATCTAAATGAGCAGTTCTTC.

The chain couples TRBV4-1 to TRBJ2-7; 8 bases map to TRBD2. The J segment lost 2 bases and the V segment lost 3 bases, leaving 6 bases of the junction unmatched. The germline V gene encodes CDR1 MGHRA and CDR2 YSYEKL. This CDR3 spans 15 amino acids. CDR3 amino acids: CASSHHGGGTYEQYF. The DNA of the CDR3 is TGCGCCAGCAGCCACCACGGGGGGGGGACCTACGAGCAGTACTTC.

This clonotype showed up just once. V usage is TRBV20-1 and J usage is TRBJ2-5, with a possible D match to TRBD2 (7 bases). The CDR3 is made up of 14 amino acids. The ends were cut back, 3 bases at V and 0 bases at J, with 11 bases in the middle. Germline V gene data show CDR1 as DFQATT and CDR2 as SNEGSKA (reference sequence). CDR3 loop: CSARRGGHQETQYF. In nucleotides, the CDR3 is TGCAGTGCTAGGAGGGGGGGGCACCAAGAGACCCAGTACTTC.

The CDR3: CASSTRRGSAGDEQFF. The CDR3 coding sequence is TGTGCCAGCAGTACTCGGCGGGGATCAGCCGGCGATGAGCAGTTCTTC. V is TRBV6-5 and J is TRBJ2-1; a weak D match, TRBD2 (6 bases). Trimming stripped 5 bases from V and 8 bases from J, with 22 bases between. The CDR3 has 16 amino acids. The V gene's germline CDR1 is MNHEY and CDR2 SVGAGI.

This clonotype appeared a single time. The DNA of the CDR3 is TGTGCCAGCAGTTACCGCGTGGGTAGCACAAATGAGCAGTTCTTC. Translation gives CASSYRVGSTNEQFF. The chain joins TRBV6-5 to TRBJ2-1, with unresolved D. CDR3 length: 15 residues. Between the trimmed V and J ends, which lost 2 bases and 7 bases, there was a span of 15 bases. From germline, CDR1 is MNHEY and CDR2 SVGAGI.

This clonotype has a single count. CDR3 residues: CASSFTGEVSTGELFF. Written as DNA, the CDR3 is TGTGCCAGCAGTTTTACAGGGGAAGTTAGCACCGGGGAGCTGTTTTTT. The V and J genes are TRBV28 and TRBJ2-2; 7 bases are a match to TRBD1. The germline gives CDR1 MDHEN, CDR2 SYDVKM. Losses at the gene ends were 3 bases for V and 4 bases for J; bases not matched to a gene: 8. The CDR3 runs to 16 residues.

This rearrangement joins TRBV25-1 to TRBJ2-3; 9 nucleotides match TRBD2. The CDR3 consists of 18 residues. The germline V gene has CDR1 MGHDK and CDR2 SYGVNS. Trimming cost V 5 bases and J 0 bases; bases outside gene matches: 12. This CDR3 is CASSPTRLAEGSTDTQYF. CDR3 nucleotides: TGTGCCAGCAGTCCCACCCGACTAGCGGAGGGAAGCACAGATACGCAGTATTTT.

The V and J genes are TRBV12-3 or TRBV12-4 and TRBJ2-1; 9 nucleotides align to TRBD2. V was pared by 7 bases and J by 1 base, with 5 bases of the junction left unmatched. CDR3 length: 15 amino acids. The CDR3 loop is CASTLSGSSYNEQFF. The CDR3 coding sequence is TGTGCCAGCACCCTTAGCGGGAGTTCCTACAATGAGCAGTTCTTC.

In DNA form, the CDR3 reads TGTGCCAGCAGCGTAGAACTAGCGGGAGGAGGGACAGATACGCAGTATTTT. Protein product: CASSVELAGGGTDTQYF. The rearrangement uses TRBV9 and TRBJ2-3; 12 positions match TRBD2. The CDR3 has 17 amino acids. The V segment lost 0 bases and the J segment 3 bases; nucleotides outside the gene matches: 5. Germline CDR1 reads SGDLS; CDR2 reads YYNGEE.

CDR3 sequence reads: CASSWRLEPYNEQFF. The CDR3 DNA follows: TGTGCCAGCAGCTGGAGACTAGAACCCTACAATGAGCAGTTCTTC. J is TRBJ2-1 and V is TRBV11-2, with a weak D call TRBD2 (6 bases). V shed 4 bases and J shed 2 bases, with 12 bases lying between them. The CDR3 length is 15 residues. Germline assignment: CDR1 SGHAT and CDR2 FQNNGV.